The 26 T cell receptor beta chains in this list originate from one sample, sequenced in a study of quantifying T cell responses using KT2 cells. Study details: RNA was reverse transcribed with TCR alpha and beta constant-region primers.

An oligo carrying a UMI was ligated to the cDNA 3' end. An equimolar mix of RC1.1 and RC1.2 primed the beta chain across TRBC1 and TRBC2. TCRdb processed the UMI-ligation and nested PCR reads anew with MiXCR; each CDR3 protein has one entry. This sample has tens of thousands of distinct CDR3 sequences, with around 10% found just once. Sequencing input: PBMCs spiked with cells of the T cell clone KT2. These receptors all come from a human donor.

This chain connects TRBV12-3 or TRBV12-4 to TRBJ1-5; D unclear. The CDR3 runs 15 residues. Trimming stripped 3 bases from V and 4 bases from J, with 13 bases between. The CDR3 spells CASSFDAYKNQPQHF. In DNA, the CDR3 is TGTGCCAGCAGTTTTGATGCTTACAAGAATCAGCCCCAGCATTTT.

This clonotype was counted ten times or more. The genes are TRBV7-8 and TRBJ2-2; weak D call: TRBD1 (6 bases). The germline V gene encodes CDR1 SGHVS and CDR2 FQNEAQ. This CDR3 is 15 amino acids long. The germline V and J ends were trimmed by 2 bases and 4 bases, with 11 bases remaining between them. CDR3 in amino acids: CASSLFTGPTGELFF. The CDR3 DNA is TGTGCCAGCAGCTTATTTACAGGGCCCACCGGGGAGCTGTTTTTT.

The J gene is TRBJ2-3, the V gene TRBV10-3; 7 bases line up with TRBD1. The CDR3 runs to 15 residues. The germline gives CDR1 ENHRY, CDR2 SYGVKD. Losses at the gene ends were 3 bases for V and 7 bases for J; bases not matched to a gene: 10. The CDR3 region is CAISDQDRPTYTQYF. CDR3 DNA sequence: TGTGCCATCAGTGACCAGGACAGGCCGACCTATACGCAGTATTTT.

The chain recombines TRBV7-6 with TRBJ2-7; D is ambiguous. The CDR3 runs 13 residues. Germline loops: CDR1 SGHVS, CDR2 FNYEAQ. V was trimmed by 5 bases and J by 3 bases, leaving 11 bases between them. The CDR3 DNA reads as TGTGCCAGCAGCCTGGGCTCCTTCTACGAGCAGTACTTC. Encoded protein: CASSLGSFYEQYF.

The chain employs TRBV10-3 and TRBJ2-1; a possible D gene is TRBD2 (5 bases). The CDR3 is 14 residues long. Per the germline V gene, CDR1 is ENHRY and CDR2 is SYGVKD. V was clipped by 7 bases and J by 4 bases, with 14 bases between them. The CDR3 loop is CAITRDSAYNEQFF. The CDR3, as DNA: TGTGCCATCACCCGGGATTCCGCGTACAATGAGCAGTTCTTC.

This clonotype was found a few times. The chain joins TRBV29-1 to TRBJ2-1; 8 bases map to TRBD1. With V trimmed by 1 base and J by 7 bases, 9 bases remained unmatched. Germline values: CDR1 SQVTM, CDR2 ANQGSEA. This CDR3 has 15 residues. CDR3 DNA sequence: TGCAGCGTTGAAGGCAAGCGGACAGGGATTAATGAGCAGTTCTTC. Translating it yields CSVEGKRTGINEQFF.

This chain uses TRBV10-3 with TRBJ2-1, with D possibly matching TRBD1 (5 bases). Trimming stripped 0 bases from V and 3 bases from J, with 12 bases between. The CDR3 is 16 residues long. In germline, CDR1 is ENHRY, CDR2 SYGVKD. The CDR3 loop is CAISESDTTFYNEQFF. CDR3 DNA sequence: TGTGCCATCAGTGAGTCGGACACAACATTCTACAATGAGCAGTTCTTC.

About this clonotype itself: A read error may produce the germline difference seen at one junction end. The CDR3: CASAKSGGGYERYF. For the CDR3, the DNA is TGTGCCAGCGCCAAATCGGGGGGAGGCTACGAGCGGTACTTC. The chain employs TRBV7-2 and TRBJ2-7; 7 nucleotides line up with TRBD2. The CDR3 is 14 amino acids. The germline gives CDR1 SGHTA, CDR2 FQGNSA.

The J gene is TRBJ1-1, the V gene TRBV27; tentative D call: TRBD1 (6 bases). With 5 bases removed from V and 5 bases from J, the gap between germline ends came to 21 bases. The CDR3 totals 16 residues. Germline-derived CDR1 and CDR2 are MNHEY and SMNVEV (reference sequence). The CDR3 DNA follows: TGTGCCAGCAGTAGAGGCGCACAGGGTTATGGGACTGAAGCTTTCTTT. Residues: CASSRGAQGYGTEAFF.

This clonotype was observed at least ten times. This chain uses TRBV12-3 or TRBV12-4 with TRBJ2-5; D unresolved. V was cut by 5 bases and J by 1 base, with 2 bases left in between. CDR3 length: 11 amino acids. The CDR3 DNA is TGTGCCAGCAGTAGCCAAGAGACCCAGTACTTC. It translates to CASSSQETQYF.

The table lists this clonotype with many counts. The chain links TRBV6-1 to TRBJ2-7; no clear D gene. V was pared by 2 bases and J by 3 bases, with 14 bases between. From germline, CDR1 is MNHNS and CDR2 SASEGT. The CDR3 has 15 residues. The chain's CDR3 is CASSESEEGSYEQYF. CDR3 in DNA: TGTGCCAGCAGTGAATCAGAGGAAGGTAGCTACGAGCAGTACTTC.

This chain joins TRBV7-2 and TRBJ2-7; 8 positions agree with TRBD2. CDR3 length equals 15 residues. Trimming removed 5 bases from V and 7 bases from J; junction bases left unmatched: 13. From germline, CDR1 is SGHTA and CDR2 FQGNSA. This CDR3 reads CASSPAGGPPREQYF. The CDR3 DNA reads TGTGCCAGCAGCCCCGCGGGAGGTCCACCTAGGGAGCAGTACTTC.

This clonotype has more than one count but fewer than ten. The CDR3 sequence: CASSPGQLNEQFF. In DNA, the CDR3 is TGTGCCAGCAGTCCGGGACAACTGAATGAGCAGTTCTTC. This chain connects TRBV2 to TRBJ2-1; D is possibly TRBD1 (6 bases). Germline V lookup: CDR1 SNHLY, CDR2 FYNNEI. This CDR3 is built from 13 residues. Trimming stripped 5 bases from V and 7 bases from J, with 12 bases between.

The table lists this clonotype with many counts. The V gene is TRBV7-3, the J gene TRBJ2-1; 8 bases match TRBD2. This CDR3 spans 17 amino acids. Trimming removed 2 bases from V and 4 bases from J; junction bases left unmatched: 10. Looked up from germline, CDR1 is SGHTA and CDR2 is FQGTGA. CDR3 residues: CASSLSYGGGLYNEQFF. CDR3 coding DNA: TGTGCCAGCAGCTTATCTTACGGGGGGGGGTTGTACAATGAGCAGTTCTTC.

This clonotype was recorded at least ten times. The chain links TRBV3-1 to TRBJ1-1; unclear D gene. V was pared by 3 bases and J by 5 bases, with 7 bases between. Germline V lookup: CDR1 LGHDT, CDR2 YNNKEL (reference sequence). The CDR3 contains 12 residues. DNA for the CDR3: TGTGCCAGCAGCCAGGTCGGGACTGAAGCTTTCTTT. This gives the protein CASSQVGTEAFF.

The chain joins TRBV7-9 to TRBJ1-2, with TRBD1 matching over 7 bases. Germline CDR1 is SEHNR and CDR2 is FQNEAQ (reference sequence). The CDR3 covers 13 residues. With 5 bases clipped from V and 7 bases from J, the junction kept 7 bases outside the gene matches. The CDR3 nucleotides are TGTGCCAGCAGCCCGAACAGGGGAAGTGGCTACACCTTC. Protein: CASSPNRGSGYTF.

This clonotype was detected a few times. The chain uses TRBV14 and TRBJ2-1; 10 bases are shared with TRBD2. Germline CDR1 SGHDN, CDR2 FVKESK. This CDR3 is 18 amino acids long. With V trimmed by 3 bases and J by 1 base, 9 bases remained unmatched. CDR3 protein: CASSHTSGTFQSYNEQFF. CDR3 DNA: TGTGCCAGCAGCCATACTAGCGGGACATTTCAATCCTACAATGAGCAGTTCTTC.

Remarks on this clonotype: Just one base apart from a much larger clone, this may be a read error. The V gene is TRBV12-3 or TRBV12-4, the J gene TRBJ1-1; D is unresolved. The CDR3 contains 12 residues. The CDR3, as DNA: TGTGCCAGCAGCCCAACTAACACTGAAGCTTCCTTT. Translating it yields CASSPTNTEASF.

The rearrangement uses TRBV5-6 and TRBJ1-1; no firm D call. The germline V gene has CDR1 SGHDT and CDR2 YYEEEE. CDR3 length: 15 residues. V gave up 4 bases and J gave up 1 base, with 14 bases separating them. CDR3: CASSRQLERNTEAFF. Written as DNA, the CDR3 is TGTGCCAGCAGCCGACAACTGGAAAGGAACACTGAAGCTTTCTTT.

The chain recombines TRBV20-1 with TRBJ2-5, with a possible D match to TRBD2 (6 bases). V dropped 3 bases and J dropped 0 bases, with 23 bases sitting between them. Germline V CDR1 and CDR2: DFQATT, SNEGSKA (reference sequence). This CDR3 is 18 amino acids long. CDR3 region: CSARGGLTLQSYQETQYF. The DNA of the CDR3 is TGCAGTGCTAGGGGGGGACTCACCCTCCAATCTTACCAAGAGACCCAGTACTTC.

This clonotype was counted many times. The rearrangement joins TRBV4-3 to TRBJ2-7; maybe TRBD1 (6 bases). The length of the CDR3 is 10 residues. Germline CDR1 and CDR2: LGHNA and YSLEER. The CDR3 sequence is CASSQESGTV. CDR3 DNA: TGCGCCAGCAGCCAAGAGTCCGGGACAGTC.

This clonotype has a count of ten or more. This CDR3 reads CASSTTYNEQFF. The CDR3, as DNA: TGTGCCAGCAGTACCACATACAATGAGCAGTTCTTC. The chain carries TRBV7-2 and TRBJ2-1; D remains ambiguous. This CDR3 is 12 amino acids long. Trimming took 6 bases from V and 4 from J, leaving 7 bases between them. Germline V gene sequence: CDR1 SGHTA, CDR2 FQGNSA.

This clonotype has only a few counts. The chain couples TRBV20-1 to TRBJ2-7; a possible D gene is TRBD1 (6 bases). This CDR3 is built from 13 residues. V dropped 6 bases and J dropped 3 bases, with 15 bases sitting between them. Germline values: CDR1 DFQATT, CDR2 SNEGSKA (reference sequence). The CDR3: CSAVQGSNYEQYF. The CDR3 DNA reads TGCAGTGCCGTCCAGGGGTCCAACTACGAGCAGTACTTC.

Only a few counts were recorded for this clonotype. V is TRBV2 and J is TRBJ2-5, with no clear D. The V gene's germline CDR1 is SNHLY and CDR2 FYNNEI. The CDR3 contains 12 residues. V lost 5 bases, J lost 1 base, and 5 bases lay in between. CDR3 DNA: TGTGCCAGCAGTTCAACCCAAGAGACCCAGTACTTC. It encodes CASSSTQETQYF.

The chain links TRBV20-1 to TRBJ2-2; the match to TRBD1 covers 7 bases. After removal of 1 base from V and 1 base from J, the junction contained 6 bases not matched to a gene. The germline CDR1 and CDR2 sequences are DFQATT and SNEGSKA (reference sequence). The CDR3 covers 16 residues. This chain's CDR3 is CSARAPTGKNTGELFF. In nucleotides, the CDR3 is TGCAGTGCTAGAGCCCCGACAGGGAAGAACACCGGGGAGCTGTTTTTT.

In its sample, this clonotype was seen many times. The rearrangement uses TRBV6-6 and TRBJ1-5; D gene ambiguous. CDR1 is MNHNY, CDR2 SVGAGI, per germline (reference sequence). Trimming cost V 2 bases and J 3 bases, with 11 bases left between them. CDR3 length: 15 amino acids. The CDR3 nucleotides are TGTGCCAGCAGTTACGACGGGAGGGACAATCAGCCCCAGCATTTT. Protein: CASSYDGRDNQPQHF.